Listed below are T cell receptor beta chains from one sample, sequenced in a study of Ad26.COV2.S vaccination and SARS-CoV-2 variants. The table came from immunoSEQ multiplex PCR; TCRdb's copy has only in-frame clones and leaves some out. The sample gives hundreds of thousands of clones, 80% to 90% of which show up once; approximately 1.5% is in the top ten. Sequencing used peripheral blood, obtained in a trial of Ad26.COV2.S vaccine versus placebo. The receptor source for this set is a person between 18 and 65 years old who received the Ad26.COV2.S COVID-19 vaccine or a placebo. The CDR3 runs from the conserved cysteine through the conserved F or W. Fields, in order: clone size, J gene, D gene, V gene, CDR3 DNA, CDR3 protein. A D gene is named only where the DNA matches it firmly. Size is omitted from some rows. Given values are once, few, many or a class for expanded clones.

size: .; J: TRBJ2-7; D: .; V: TRBV3-1/TRBV3-2; DNA: TGTGCCAGCAGCCAAGTATCCGAGCAGTACTTC; CDR3: CASSQVSEQYF
size: .; J: TRBJ1-2; D: TRBD1; V: TRBV19; DNA: TGTGCCAGTAGTATTCCGTACTTACCGGGACAGGGCAATTATGGCTACACCTTC; CDR3: CASSIPYLPGQGNYGYTF
size: few; J: TRBJ1-2; D: .; V: TRBV6-1; DNA: TGTGCCAGCAGTGAATACCGCAGGATCTATGGCTACACCTTC; CDR3: CASSEYRRIYGYTF
size: .; J: TRBJ2-1; D: TRBD2; V: TRBV3-1/TRBV3-2; DNA: TGTGCCAGCAGCCAAGATACTAGCGGGAATAACGAGCAGTTCTTC; CDR3: CASSQDTSGNNEQFF
size: .; J: TRBJ2-7; D: .; V: TRBV2; DNA: TGTGCCAGCAGTGGTCCGGGAGCCTCCTACGAGCAGTACTTC; CDR3: CASSGPGASYEQYF
size: .; J: TRBJ1-1; D: .; V: TRBV14; DNA: TGTGCCAGCAGCCAAGATTCGAGGGAAGTCCCTTGGGGGGGATGGAACACTGAAGCTTTCTTT; CDR3: CASSQDSREVPWGGWNTEAFF
size: .; J: TRBJ2-5; D: .; V: TRBV30; DNA: TGTGCCTGGAGTCTATGGCAGAAAGAGACCCAGTACTTC; CDR3: CAWSLWQKETQYF
size: .; J: TRBJ2-5; D: .; V: TRBV7-6; DNA: TGTGCCAGCAGCTTAGTACTGGAGACCCAGTACTTC; CDR3: CASSLVLETQYF
size: .; J: TRBJ2-7; D: .; V: TRBV4-1; DNA: TGCGCCAGCAGCCAAGACCTAGAAGGGCAACCGTACTACGAGCAGTACTTC; CDR3: CASSQDLEGQPYYEQYF
size: .; J: TRBJ1-5; D: .; V: TRBV4-3; DNA: TGCGCCAGCAGCCAAGAACGCCTCCGGCAGCCCCAGCATTTT; CDR3: CASSQERLRQPQHF
size: .; J: TRBJ1-5; D: .; V: TRBV7-9; DNA: TGTGCCAGCAGCTTTTCTCAGGGAGTACAGCCCCAGCATTTT; CDR3: CASSFSQGVQPQHF
size: .; J: TRBJ2-7; D: .; V: TRBV27; DNA: TGTGCCAGCAGTTTATCCCAGACAGGTGTCGAGCAGTACTTC; CDR3: CASSLSQTGVEQYF
size: .; J: TRBJ2-5; D: .; V: TRBV13; DNA: TGTGCCAGCAGCCGCGCCCCTCAGGGACTTAGGGAGACCCAGTACTTC; CDR3: CASSRAPQGLRETQYF
size: .; J: TRBJ2-5; D: TRBD1; V: TRBV2; DNA: TGTGCCAGCAGACAGGGGGCCCAAGAGACCCAGTACTTC; CDR3: CASRQGAQETQYF
size: .; J: TRBJ2-3; D: .; V: TRBV24-1; DNA: TGTGCCACCAGTGATTTGGGGGGGATCCGTGGAGATACGCAGTATTTT; CDR3: CATSDLGGIRGDTQYF
size: few; J: TRBJ1-4; D: .; V: TRBV7-2; DNA: TGTGCCAGCAGCTTAGCCGGGGGGGGTGAAAAACTGTTTTTT; CDR3: CASSLAGGGEKLFF
size: .; J: TRBJ2-1; D: .; V: TRBV7-9; DNA: TGTGCCAGCAGCCCACCGGGACTGGCCTACAATGAGCAGTTCTTC; CDR3: CASSPPGLAYNEQFF
size: .; J: TRBJ2-7; D: TRBD2; V: TRBV4-3; DNA: TGCGCCAGCAGCCAAGATGGGACTAGTGGTCGCCTCGAGCAGTACTTC; CDR3: CASSQDGTSGRLEQYF
size: once; J: TRBJ2-7; D: .; V: TRBV5-5; DNA: TGTGCCAGCAGCACCATCCTAAGGAGCTCCTACGAGCAGTACTTC; CDR3: CASSTILRSSYEQYF
size: .; J: TRBJ2-3; D: .; V: TRBV7-9; DNA: TGTGCCAGCAGCTTAGGGGTTAGATCGGATACGCAGTATTTT; CDR3: CASSLGVRSDTQYF
size: .; J: TRBJ1-1; D: .; V: TRBV5-4; DNA: TGTGCCAGCAGCGCCATAGAGCGGGACACTGAAGCTTTCTTT; CDR3: CASSAIERDTEAFF
size: .; J: TRBJ2-7; D: .; V: TRBV27; DNA: TGTGCCAGCAGTTTTGAAGCAGGCCCCTACGAGCAGTACTTC; CDR3: CASSFEAGPYEQYF
size: .; J: TRBJ2-7; D: TRBD2; V: TRBV27; DNA: TGTGCCAGCAGTCAGACTAGCGGGAGGTATTACGAGCAGTACTTC; CDR3: CASSQTSGRYYEQYF
size: once; J: TRBJ1-2; D: .; V: TRBV15; DNA: TGTGCCACCAGCACCAATATCGGACAGATTGGCTACACCTTC; CDR3: CATSTNIGQIGYTF
size: .; J: TRBJ2-5; D: TRBD1; V: TRBV9; DNA: TGTGCCAGCAGCGTAGGCATAGGGGGTACCCGACAGGGCGTAGGAGAGACCCAGTACTTC; CDR3: CASSVGIGGTRQGVGETQYF
size: .; J: TRBJ1-3; D: .; V: TRBV30; DNA: TGTGCCTGGAGTACCCGACAGTCTATCTCTGGAAACACCATATATTTT; CDR3: CAWSTRQSISGNTIYF
size: .; J: TRBJ1-1; D: .; V: TRBV5-5; DNA: TGTGCCAGCAGCTTGGAGGCGGGGATGAACACTGAAGCTTTCTTT; CDR3: CASSLEAGMNTEAFF
size: .; J: TRBJ2-1; D: .; V: TRBV5-1; DNA: TGCGCCAGCAGCCCAAACTACAATGAGCAGTTCTTC; CDR3: CASSPNYNEQFF
size: .; J: TRBJ2-7; D: .; V: TRBV30; DNA: TGTGCCTGGAGTGTACAAGGGTACGAGCAGTACTTC; CDR3: CAWSVQGYEQYF
size: .; J: TRBJ2-5; D: TRBD2; V: TRBV27; DNA: TGTGCCAGCAGTCCGGCTAGCGGGAGCTGGGGACAAGAGACCCAGTACTTC; CDR3: CASSPASGSWGQETQYF
size: .; J: TRBJ2-6; D: .; V: TRBV15; DNA: TGTGCCACCAGCAGAGATCTAGGGGCCTACTCTGGGGCCAACGTCCTGACTTTC; CDR3: CATSRDLGAYSGANVLTF
size: .; J: TRBJ1-4; D: TRBD1; V: TRBV5-6; DNA: TGTGCCAGCAGCCAACAGGGGGCGAGGGAAAAACTGTTTTTT; CDR3: CASSQQGAREKLFF
size: .; J: TRBJ2-1; D: .; V: TRBV19; DNA: TGTGCCAGTAGTACCCAAACGACTACTTACAATGAGCAGTTCTTC; CDR3: CASSTQTTTYNEQFF
size: .; J: TRBJ2-2; D: TRBD2; V: TRBV7-9; DNA: TGTGCCAGCAGCCCCCTTAGGGAGGGGACTTTGAGCACCGGGGAGCTGTTTTTT; CDR3: CASSPLREGTLSTGELFF
size: .; J: TRBJ2-7; D: .; V: TRBV12-3/TRBV12-4; DNA: TGTGCCAGCAGTTTTGCAGGCTACGAGCAGTACTTC; CDR3: CASSFAGYEQYF
size: .; J: TRBJ2-7; D: .; V: TRBV2; DNA: TGTGCCAGCAGTGAATACTACGAGCAGTACTTC; CDR3: CASSEYYEQYF
size: .; J: TRBJ2-7; D: .; V: TRBV21-1; DNA: TGTGCCAGCAGCACCCCTAGCGTGGCCTACGAGCAGTACTTC; CDR3: CASSTPSVAYEQYF
size: .; J: TRBJ1-1; D: .; V: TRBV19; DNA: TGTGCCAGTAGTGACGGTTTCGGCACTGAAGCTTTCTTT; CDR3: CASSDGFGTEAFF
size: .; J: TRBJ2-5; D: TRBD1; V: TRBV30; DNA: TGTGCCTGGAGTGTAAAACAGGGGGCCCAAGAGACCCAGTACTTC; CDR3: CAWSVKQGAQETQYF
size: .; J: TRBJ2-7; D: .; V: TRBV14; DNA: TGTGCCAGCAGCCAAGTCGTAGGCAGGGTGGGCAGCTACGAGCAGTACTTC; CDR3: CASSQVVGRVGSYEQYF
size: .; J: TRBJ2-5; D: .; V: TRBV5-8; DNA: TGTGCCAGCAGCTTTGAGGAGCGAGAGACCCAGTACTTC; CDR3: CASSFEERETQYF
size: .; J: TRBJ2-7; D: TRBD2; V: TRBV27; DNA: TGTGCCAGCAGTTCCGCCGGGACTAGCGCGTCCTACGAGCAGTACTTC; CDR3: CASSSAGTSASYEQYF
size: few; J: TRBJ1-1; D: .; V: TRBV4-2; DNA: TGTGCCAGCAGCCCAGCGGGGGAAGGCTTAGCTTTCTTT; CDR3: CASSPAGEGLAFF
size: .; J: TRBJ2-7; D: TRBD1; V: TRBV5-1; DNA: TGCGCCAGCAGCCCTCAGGGACAGGGGATCCACGAGCAGTACTTC; CDR3: CASSPQGQGIHEQYF
size: .; J: TRBJ1-4; D: .; V: TRBV6-2/TRBV6-3; DNA: TGTGCCAGCAGTTACAGTTCGACAGGAAAAGCAACTAATGAAAAACTGTTTTTT; CDR3: CASSYSSTGKATNEKLFF
size: few; J: TRBJ1-1; D: .; V: TRBV10-1; DNA: TGCGCCAGCAGTGAGACTAGGATGAACACTGAAGCTTTCTTT; CDR3: CASSETRMNTEAFF
size: few; J: TRBJ1-5; D: .; V: TRBV19; DNA: TGTGCCAGTAGTCCCTCCCTGGCGGGTAATAGCAATCAGCCCCAGCATTTT; CDR3: CASSPSLAGNSNQPQHF
size: once; J: TRBJ1-4; D: TRBD1; V: TRBV30; DNA: TGTGCCTGGGGACAGGGGTTTGATGAAAAACTGTTTTTT; CDR3: CAWGQGFDEKLFF
size: many; J: TRBJ2-7; D: .; V: TRBV19; DNA: TGTGCCAGTAGTGTAGGCGGGTCCTACGAGCAGTACTTC; CDR3: CASSVGGSYEQYF
size: .; J: TRBJ2-3; D: .; V: TRBV5-1; DNA: TGCGCCAGCAGCCCGGACACAGATACGCAGTATTTT; CDR3: CASSPDTDTQYF
size: .; J: TRBJ2-1; D: .; V: TRBV30; DNA: TGTGCCTGGAAAGGACAGACGTACAATGAGCAGTTCTTC; CDR3: CAWKGQTYNEQFF
size: .; J: TRBJ2-7; D: TRBD2; V: TRBV5-4; DNA: TGTGCCAGCACCATTATGGGGAAAGCGGGGGGGATCCCCTCCTACGAGCAGTACTTC; CDR3: CASTIMGKAGGIPSYEQYF
size: .; J: TRBJ1-4; D: .; V: TRBV6-2/TRBV6-3; DNA: TGTGCCAGCAGTCAGAGCCAGTTTAATGAAAAACTGTTTTTT; CDR3: CASSQSQFNEKLFF
size: .; J: TRBJ2-1; D: .; V: TRBV19; DNA: TGTGCCAGTAGTATAACGGACTCGGCGTGGCAGTTCTTC; CDR3: CASSITDSAWQFF
size: .; J: TRBJ1-2; D: .; V: TRBV12-3/TRBV12-4; DNA: TGTGCCAGCAGTTTAGGGGACAACTATGGCTACACCTTC; CDR3: CASSLGDNYGYTF
size: once; J: TRBJ2-3; D: .; V: TRBV29-1; DNA: TGCAGCGCCCGACCAGGTGGCACAGATACGCAGTATTTT; CDR3: CSARPGGTDTQYF
size: .; J: TRBJ1-4; D: .; V: TRBV5-1; DNA: TGCGCCAGCAGAATGGGCGGTAGGGTGAATGAAAAACTGTTTTTT; CDR3: CASRMGGRVNEKLFF
size: once; J: TRBJ2-3; D: TRBD2; V: TRBV14; DNA: TGTGCCAGCAGCCAGAACCGAGGACTAGCGGGTTCAGATACGCAGTATTTT; CDR3: CASSQNRGLAGSDTQYF